The source of this TCR beta chain is a study of cytomegalovirus exposure and HLA in healthy donors. Primers: 60 Vbeta forward and 13 Jbeta reverse. The assay was immunoSEQ multiplex PCR, and TCRdb's table has in-frame clones only and misses some. This table holds 100,000 to 120,000 clones, around 84% found once. The germline V gene has CDR1 MGHDK and CDR2 SYGVNS. Trimming cost V 1 base and J 4 bases, with 16 bases left between them. The CDR3 is made up of 16 amino acids. The TCR sequence derives from a woman in her twenties or thirties in good health and CMV-seronegative. Input material: PBMCs. The chain employs TRBV25-1 and TRBJ1-1; D perhaps matches TRBD1 (6 bases). The DNA for the CDR3 is TGTGCCAGCAGTGAATCGAGGGGGGAGGGGACCACTGAAGCTTTCTTT. Residues: CASSESRGEGTTEAFF. The whole variable domain, filled in from reference TRBV25-1 and TRBJ1-1, reads EADIYQTPRYLVIGTGKKITLECSQTMGHDKMYWYQQDPGMELHLIHYSYGVNSTEKGDLSSESTVSRIRTEHFPLTLESARPSHTSQYLCASSESRGEGTTEAFFGQGTRLTVV.